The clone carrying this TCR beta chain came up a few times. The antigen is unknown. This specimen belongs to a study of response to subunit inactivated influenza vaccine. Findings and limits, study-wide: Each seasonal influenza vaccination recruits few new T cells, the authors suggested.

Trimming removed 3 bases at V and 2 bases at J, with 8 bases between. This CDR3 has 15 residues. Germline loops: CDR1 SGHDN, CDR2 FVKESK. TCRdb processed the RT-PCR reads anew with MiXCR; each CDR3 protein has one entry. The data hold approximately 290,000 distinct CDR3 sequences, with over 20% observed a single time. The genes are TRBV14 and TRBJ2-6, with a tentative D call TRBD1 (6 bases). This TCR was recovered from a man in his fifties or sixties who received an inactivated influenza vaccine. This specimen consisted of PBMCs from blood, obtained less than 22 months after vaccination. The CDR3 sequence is CASSQTGTGANVLTF. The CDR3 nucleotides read TGTGCCAGCAGCCAGACAGGAACTGGGGCCAACGTCCTGACTTTC.